Reported below is one T cell receptor (beta chain). What it recognizes is unknown. Time point in this sample: week 5, during vaccination. Every vaccination contained 300 ug of the mutant IDH1 20-mer peptide and was paired with topical imiquimod. The data were obtained in a study of a mutant IDH1 vaccine in newly diagnosed glioma. Overall study context: Patients in the study were vaccinated eight times, receiving shots in weeks 1, 3, 5, 7, 11, 15, 19 and 23.

V dropped 2 bases and J dropped 7; count of bases not matched to a gene: 5. The CDR3 is 15 residues long. The germline gives CDR1 MNHNY, CDR2 SVGAGI (reference sequence). Assay: immunoSEQ multiplex PCR; the TCRdb copy retains only in-frame clones and omits some. The table has about 58,000 clones, about 80% seen once. Sequenced material: PBMCs, taken from a glioma patient whose treatment included an IDH1 peptide vaccine. The chain carries TRBV6-6 and TRBJ1-4; 9 bases agree with TRBD1. This TCR derives from a woman aged 50 to 60 with glioma. CDR3 coding DNA: TGTGCCAGCAGTTACGACAGGGGGGCGCGTGAAAAACTGTTTTTT. Its translation: CASSYDRGAREKLFF.